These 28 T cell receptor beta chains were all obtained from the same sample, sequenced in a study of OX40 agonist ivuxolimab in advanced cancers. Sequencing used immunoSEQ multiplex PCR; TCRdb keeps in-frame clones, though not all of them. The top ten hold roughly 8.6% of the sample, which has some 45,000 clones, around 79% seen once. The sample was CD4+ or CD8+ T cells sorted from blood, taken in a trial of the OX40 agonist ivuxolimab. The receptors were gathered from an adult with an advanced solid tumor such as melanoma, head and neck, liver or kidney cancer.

CDR3: CASSSGGTGWYEQYF. Written as DNA, the CDR3 is TGTGCCAGCAGTTCAGGCGGGACAGGGTGGTACGAGCAGTACTTC. V is TRBV6-5 and J is TRBJ2-7; TRBD1 agrees at 9 bases. CDR3 size: 15 residues. Germline V CDR1 and CDR2: MNHEY, SVGAGI. V shed 4 bases and J 4 bases; nucleotides not matched to a gene: 8.

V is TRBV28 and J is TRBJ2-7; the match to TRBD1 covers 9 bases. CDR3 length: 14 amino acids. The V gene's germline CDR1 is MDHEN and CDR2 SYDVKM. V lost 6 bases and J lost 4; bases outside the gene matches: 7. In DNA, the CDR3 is TGTGCCAGCAGACGGACAGGGGACTCGTACGAGCAGTACTTC. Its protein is CASRRTGDSYEQYF.

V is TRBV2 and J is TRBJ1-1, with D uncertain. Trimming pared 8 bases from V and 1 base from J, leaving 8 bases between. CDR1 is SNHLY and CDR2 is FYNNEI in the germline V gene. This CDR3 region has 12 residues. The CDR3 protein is CASRPGNTEAFF. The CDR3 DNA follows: TGTGCCAGCCGCCCCGGGAACACTGAAGCTTTCTTT.

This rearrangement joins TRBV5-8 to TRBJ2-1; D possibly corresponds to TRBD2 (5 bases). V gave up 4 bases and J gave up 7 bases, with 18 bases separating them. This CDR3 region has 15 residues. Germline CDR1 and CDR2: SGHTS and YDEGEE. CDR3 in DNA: TGTGCCAGCAGCCGCAGGTCGGGGTCGAGGAATGAGCAGTTCTTC. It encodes CASSRRSGSRNEQFF.

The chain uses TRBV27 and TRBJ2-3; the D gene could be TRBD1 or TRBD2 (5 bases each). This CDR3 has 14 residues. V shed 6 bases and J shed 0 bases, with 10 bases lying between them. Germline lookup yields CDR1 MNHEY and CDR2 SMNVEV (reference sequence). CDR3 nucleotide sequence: TGTGCCAGCAGGAGACAGCGGAGCACAGATACGCAGTATTTT. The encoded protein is CASRRQRSTDTQYF.

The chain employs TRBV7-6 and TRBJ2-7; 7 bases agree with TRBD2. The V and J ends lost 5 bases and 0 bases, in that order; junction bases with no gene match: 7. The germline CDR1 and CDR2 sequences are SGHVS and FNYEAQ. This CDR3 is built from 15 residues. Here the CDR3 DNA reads TGTGCCAGCAGCCCCGGCGGGGAGGGCTCCTACGAGCAGTACTTC. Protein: CASSPGGEGSYEQYF.

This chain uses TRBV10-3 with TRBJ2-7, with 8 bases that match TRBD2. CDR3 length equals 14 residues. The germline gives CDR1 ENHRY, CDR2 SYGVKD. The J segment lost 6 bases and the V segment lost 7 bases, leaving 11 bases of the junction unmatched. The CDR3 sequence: CAIKDGRDIGEQYF. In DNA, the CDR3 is TGTGCCATCAAGGACGGGAGGGACATCGGCGAGCAGTACTTC.

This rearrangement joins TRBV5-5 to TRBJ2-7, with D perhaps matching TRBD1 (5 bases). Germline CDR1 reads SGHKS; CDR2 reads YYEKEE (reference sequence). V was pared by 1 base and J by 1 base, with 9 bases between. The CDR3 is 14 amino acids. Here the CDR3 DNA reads TGTGCCAGCAGCTTGTTAGGGGCTTCCTACGAGCAGTACTTC. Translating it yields CASSLLGASYEQYF.

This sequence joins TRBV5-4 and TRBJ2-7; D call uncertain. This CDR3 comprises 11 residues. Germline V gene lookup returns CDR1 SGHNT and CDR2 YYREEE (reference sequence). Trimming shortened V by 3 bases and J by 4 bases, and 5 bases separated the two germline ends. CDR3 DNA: TGTGCCAGCAGCTCCGGGTACGAGCAGTACTTC. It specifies CASSSGYEQYF.

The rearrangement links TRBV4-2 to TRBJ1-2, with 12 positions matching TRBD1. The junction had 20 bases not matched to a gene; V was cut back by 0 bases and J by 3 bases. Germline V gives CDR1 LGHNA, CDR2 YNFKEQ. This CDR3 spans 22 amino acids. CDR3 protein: CASSQEPIRPGQGAIGDYGYTF. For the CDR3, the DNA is TGTGCCAGCAGCCAAGAGCCCATCCGACCGGGACAGGGGGCAATTGGGGACTATGGCTACACCTTC.

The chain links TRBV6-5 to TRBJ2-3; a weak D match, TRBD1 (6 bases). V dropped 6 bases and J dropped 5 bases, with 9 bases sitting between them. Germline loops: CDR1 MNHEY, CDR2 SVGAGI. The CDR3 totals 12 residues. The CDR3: CASRKQGDTQYF. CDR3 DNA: TGTGCCAGCAGAAAACAGGGAGATACGCAGTATTTT.

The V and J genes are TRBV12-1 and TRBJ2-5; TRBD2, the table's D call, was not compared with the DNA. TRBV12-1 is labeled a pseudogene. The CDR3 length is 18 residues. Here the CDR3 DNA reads TGTGCCAGCAGCTCAGATGCGACGCTAGCGGGAATCCAAGAGACCCAGTACTTC. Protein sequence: CASSSDATLAGIQETQYF.

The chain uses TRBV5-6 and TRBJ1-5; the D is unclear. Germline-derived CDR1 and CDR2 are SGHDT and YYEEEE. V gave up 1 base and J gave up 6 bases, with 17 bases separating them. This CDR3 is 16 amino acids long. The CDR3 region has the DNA TGTGCCAGCAGCTTGTCATTAAAAGGAGTAGGTCAGCCCCAGCATTTT. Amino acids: CASSLSLKGVGQPQHF.

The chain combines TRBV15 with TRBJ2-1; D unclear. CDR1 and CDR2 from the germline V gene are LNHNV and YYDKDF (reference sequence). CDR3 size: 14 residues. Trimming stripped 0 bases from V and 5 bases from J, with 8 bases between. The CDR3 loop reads CATSRDASDNEQFF. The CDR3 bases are TGTGCCACCAGCAGAGATGCCTCAGACAATGAGCAGTTCTTC. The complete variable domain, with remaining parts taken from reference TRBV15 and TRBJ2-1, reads DAMVIQNPRYQVTQFGKPVTLSCSQTLNHNVMYWYQQKSSQAPKLLFHYYDKDFNNEADTPDNFQSRRPNTSFCFLDIRSPGLGDTAMYLCATSRDASDNEQFFGPGTRLTVL.

In DNA, the CDR3 is TGTGCCAGTAGTATAGGAGCGGGAAGGTACAATGAGCAGTTCTTC. It translates to CASSIGAGRYNEQFF. The V gene is TRBV19, the J gene TRBJ2-1; 7 bases fit TRBD2. The CDR3 extends over 15 amino acids. From germline, CDR1 is LNHDA and CDR2 SQIVND (reference sequence). J gave up 4 bases and V 1 base, and 4 bases lay outside the gene matches.

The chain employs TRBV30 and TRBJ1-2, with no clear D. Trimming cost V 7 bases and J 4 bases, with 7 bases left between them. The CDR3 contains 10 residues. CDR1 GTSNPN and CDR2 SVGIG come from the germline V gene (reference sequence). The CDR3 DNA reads TGTGCCTCAGGAGGCTATGGCTACACCTTC. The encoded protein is CASGGYGYTF.

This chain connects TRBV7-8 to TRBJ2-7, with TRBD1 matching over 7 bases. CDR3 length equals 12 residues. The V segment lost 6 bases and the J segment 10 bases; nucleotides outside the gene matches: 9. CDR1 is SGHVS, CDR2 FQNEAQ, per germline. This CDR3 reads CASRLTGTEQYF. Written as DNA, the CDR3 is TGTGCCAGCAGGTTAACGGGGACAGAACAGTACTTC.

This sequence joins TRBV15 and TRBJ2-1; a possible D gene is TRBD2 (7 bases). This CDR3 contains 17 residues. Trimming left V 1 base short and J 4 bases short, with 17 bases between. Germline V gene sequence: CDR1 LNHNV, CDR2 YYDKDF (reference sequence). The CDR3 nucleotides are TGTGCCACCAGCAGAGCGGGGGCGGGAGCCCAATACAATGAGCAGTTCTTC. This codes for CATSRAGAGAQYNEQFF. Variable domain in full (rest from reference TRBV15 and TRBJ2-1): DAMVIQNPRYQVTQFGKPVTLSCSQTLNHNVMYWYQQKSSQAPKLLFHYYDKDFNNEADTPDNFQSRRPNTSFCFLDIRSPGLGDTAMYLCATSRAGAGAQYNEQFFGPGTRLTVL.

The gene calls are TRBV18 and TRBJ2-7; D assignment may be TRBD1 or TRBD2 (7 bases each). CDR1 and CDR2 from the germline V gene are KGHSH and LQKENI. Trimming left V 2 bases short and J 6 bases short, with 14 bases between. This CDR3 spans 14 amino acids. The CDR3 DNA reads TGTGCCAGCTCACCATCAGGGGGAGGGTTCGAGCAGTACTTC. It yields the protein CASSPSGGGFEQYF.

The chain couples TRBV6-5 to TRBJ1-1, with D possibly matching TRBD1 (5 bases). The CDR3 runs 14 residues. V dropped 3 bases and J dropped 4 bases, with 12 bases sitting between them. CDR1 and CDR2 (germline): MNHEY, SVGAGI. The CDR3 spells CASSYYTGGTEAFF. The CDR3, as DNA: TGTGCCAGCAGTTATTATACGGGGGGCACTGAAGCTTTCTTT.

The CDR3 loop is CSVDRTGDSETQYF. CDR3 sequence (DNA): TGCAGCGTTGATAGGACAGGGGATTCAGAGACCCAGTACTTC. The chain combines TRBV29-1 with TRBJ2-5; 9 bases map to TRBD1. J was trimmed by 4 bases and V by 3 bases; bases with no gene match: 6. The CDR3 runs 14 residues. Germline loops: CDR1 SQVTM, CDR2 ANQGSEA.

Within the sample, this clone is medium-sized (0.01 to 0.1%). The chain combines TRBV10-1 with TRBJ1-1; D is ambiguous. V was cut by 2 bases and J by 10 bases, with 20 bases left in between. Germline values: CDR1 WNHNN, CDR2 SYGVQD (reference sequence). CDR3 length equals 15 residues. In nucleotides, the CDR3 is TGCGCCAGCAGTGAGGATCACAAGGGATACAGTGGAGCTTTCTTT. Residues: CASSEDHKGYSGAFF.

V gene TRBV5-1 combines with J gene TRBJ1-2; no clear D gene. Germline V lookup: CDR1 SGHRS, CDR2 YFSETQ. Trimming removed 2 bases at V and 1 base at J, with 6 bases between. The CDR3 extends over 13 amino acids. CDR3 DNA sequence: TGCGCCAGCAGCTTCGAGGATAACTATGGCTACACCTTC. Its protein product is CASSFEDNYGYTF. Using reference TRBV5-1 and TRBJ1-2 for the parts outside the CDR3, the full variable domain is KAGVTQTPRYLIKTRGQQVTLSCSPISGHRSVSWYQQTPGQGLQFLFEYFSETQRNKGNFPGRFSGRQFSNSRSEMNVSTLELGDSALYLCASSFEDNYGYTFGSGTRLTVV.

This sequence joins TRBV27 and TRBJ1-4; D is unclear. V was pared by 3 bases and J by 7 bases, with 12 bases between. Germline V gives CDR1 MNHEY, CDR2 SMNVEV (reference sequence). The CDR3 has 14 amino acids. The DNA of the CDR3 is TGTGCCAGCAGTTTCCGGACCTATAGTGAAAAACTGTTTTTT. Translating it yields CASSFRTYSEKLFF.

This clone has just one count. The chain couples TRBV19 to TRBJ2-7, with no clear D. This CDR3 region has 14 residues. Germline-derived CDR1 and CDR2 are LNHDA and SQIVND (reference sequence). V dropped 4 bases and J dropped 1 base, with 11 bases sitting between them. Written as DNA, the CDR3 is TGTGCCAGTAGTAACCACAGAATATCCTACGAGCAGTACTTC. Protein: CASSNHRISYEQYF.

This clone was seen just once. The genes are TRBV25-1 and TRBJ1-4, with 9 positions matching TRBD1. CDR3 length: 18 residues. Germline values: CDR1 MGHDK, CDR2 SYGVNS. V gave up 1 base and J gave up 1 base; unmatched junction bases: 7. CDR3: CASSEWVGTGRTNEKLFF. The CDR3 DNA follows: TGTGCCAGCAGTGAATGGGTGGGGACAGGGCGAACTAATGAAAAACTGTTTTTT.

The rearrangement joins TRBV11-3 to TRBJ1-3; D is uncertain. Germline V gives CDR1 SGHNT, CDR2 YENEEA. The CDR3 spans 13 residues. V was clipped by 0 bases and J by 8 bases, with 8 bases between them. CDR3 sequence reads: CASSLEAEDTIYF. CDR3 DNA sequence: TGTGCCAGCAGCTTAGAGGCGGAGGACACCATATATTTT.

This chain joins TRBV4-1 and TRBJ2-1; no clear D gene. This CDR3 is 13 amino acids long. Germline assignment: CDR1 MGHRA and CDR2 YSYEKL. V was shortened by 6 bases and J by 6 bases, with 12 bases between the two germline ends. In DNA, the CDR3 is TGCGCCAGCAGACCACTACTTAGCAATGAGCAGTTCTTC. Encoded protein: CASRPLLSNEQFF.